This TCR beta chain was identified during a study of shared clonotypes between healthy human individuals (dated by TCRdb to the early 2020s). Background on the whole study: The cohort comprised a couple of women and a few men aged 18 to 49 years. The study deeply sequenced blood TCR repertoires of about 5 healthy adults to estimate repertoire size and the extent of clonotype sharing between individuals. Libraries were prepared and TCR repertoires were sequenced by different laboratories using diverse techniques, in order to increase sequencing depth and limit assay-specific biases. Each donor's leukapheresis produced roughly between roughly 0.85 and 10 billion PBMCs. Study-wide findings and limitations: Only blood was sampled, and tissue TCR repertoires likely differ from those in blood. The genetic and exposure-history diversity represented was limited by the small number of donors. Pairwise subsampling led to the expectation that sequencing depth would affect the degree of clonotype sharing among donors.

Looking up the germline V gene yields CDR1 SNHLY and CDR2 FYNNEI. The CDR3 contains 14 residues, cysteine and phenylalanine counted. Solely the CDR3 DNA is kept, with 42 bases framed from the first base. Healthy HIV-negative adults with no recently reported acute infections or vaccinations were included as donors. Every donor was a Caucasian adult living in Nashville, Tennessee, USA. For unsorted samples, around 85 million PBMCs were counted, and genomic DNA was extracted using the QIAamp DNA Blood Mini kit. Blood was obtained by leukapheresis, after which PBMCs were separated by Ficoll-Histopaque density gradient centrifugation and cryopreserved in liquid nitrogen vapor phase. Many counts were recorded for this clone. Its cognate antigen has yet to be identified. Base quality data are lacking; no much larger clone is found one base away. Using the deep immunoSEQ assay, multiplex PCR amplified TCR CDR3 regions from genomic DNA. Extracted genomic DNA from each cell subset was distributed evenly across all wells of several immunoSEQ 96-well plates, and each plate was treated as a replicate. For unsorted PBMC, each replicate PCR was loaded with 250 to 300 ng genomic DNA, equivalent to about 33,000 T cell genomes. Genomic DNA from unsorted PBMC was sequenced over ten immunoSEQ deep assay plates. The purified libraries were quantified using a Qubit 3.0 fluorometer, sized with a Bioanalyzer 2100, and then quantified again using the KAPA Library Quantification kit. Each immunoSEQ 96-well plate was sequenced on its own single-read 150-cycle Illumina NextSeq 550 flow cell. For the original study's pipeline: Because the immunoSEQ output held only junctional sequences and lacked quality scores, the filtering could not match the filtering applied to full-length reads. Sequences were annotated with PyIR, a Python wrapper for IgBLAST v1.9, using IMGT germline references to assign V/J genes and CDR3. Reads were removed for weak V/J assignments (E-value above 1e-6), missing CDR3, stop codons, out-of-frame junctions, or ambiguous translated residues. V3J clonotypes were defined by identical inferred V gene, J gene, and CDR3 amino acid sequence. To compute the percentage overlap between repertoires, the number of shared unique clonotypes was divided by the size of the smaller repertoire. Repertoire richness was assessed with RTK rarefaction, the Chao1 estimator, and Recon v2.1 estimates of unobserved clonotypes. Held by TCRdb, this immuneACCESS table contains in-frame sequences only and omits some clones. Under half of the omission traces to an unresolved V gene where checked; the cause of the rest is unknown. V, J and clone size were drawn from that table, and D and trimming were deduced from the DNA. Present in this sample are over 400,000 clones, about 84% of which were seen just once. The top ten clones comprise about an eighth of the sample.

Sequencing was performed on PBMCs. The clonotype originates from a middle-aged woman in good health. Some clones in this sample may be carry-over from other donors' samples. This chain is built from TRBV2 and TRBJ2-5; the D gene is perhaps TRBD2, from 6 matching bases. The J call may be wrong; the DNA end is better matched by TRBJ2-7. CDR3 reads: CASKRLERNYEQYF. DNA sequence: TGTGCCAGCAAAAGACTAGAGCGGAACTACGAGCAGTACTTC.